Shown below are 23 T cell receptor beta chains from a single sample sequenced in a study of blood T cell repertoires in COVID-19. The protocol was immunoSEQ multiplex PCR, while the TCRdb copy is restricted to in-frame clones and leaves out a portion. The sample consists of under 140,000 clones, just over 75% of them appearing once. The sample consisted of peripheral blood. The receptors derive from a woman of 80 years or more with acute or convalescent COVID-19.

This rearrangement joins TRBV18 to TRBJ1-5; 7 bases fit TRBD1. The CDR3 covers 13 residues. CDR1 and CDR2 from the germline V gene are KGHSH and LQKENI. V shed 8 bases, J shed 9 bases, and the junction held 10 bases outside the gene matches. Written as DNA, the CDR3 is TGTGCCAGCGCCCAGGGGGTTTCGTCGCCCCAGCATTTT. Protein: CASAQGVSSPQHF.

In DNA, the CDR3 is TGTGCCACTCTAAAACAGGGGGAGGCTGAAGCTTTCTTT. It is translated as CATLKQGEAEAFF. This chain uses TRBV10-3 with TRBJ1-1, with 8 nucleotides matching TRBD1. The CDR3 runs 13 residues. V shed 10 bases, J shed 6 bases, and the junction held 10 bases outside the gene matches. Germline lookup yields CDR1 ENHRY and CDR2 SYGVKD.

The V gene is TRBV6-5, the J gene TRBJ2-4; TRBD1 aligns across 9 bases. Germline values: CDR1 MNHEY, CDR2 SVGAGI. The CDR3 loop spans 15 amino acids. After removal of 5 bases from V and 7 bases from J, the junction contained 9 bases not matched to a gene. CDR3 in DNA: TGTGCCAGCAGTCTCAACAGGGGGCGCCGGAACATTCAGTACTTC. The encoded protein is CASSLNRGRRNIQYF.

CDR3 sequence reads: CASSLEFPGSANEKLFF. The CDR3 DNA sequence: TGCGCCAGCAGCTTGGAGTTCCCAGGTTCAGCTAATGAAAAACTGTTTTTT. This sequence joins TRBV5-1 and TRBJ1-4; D is unresolved. The CDR3 is 17 amino acids. CDR1 is SGHRS, CDR2 YFSETQ, per germline. Trimming removed 0 bases at V and 3 bases at J, with 15 bases between.

This clone was observed a few times. This sequence joins TRBV7-2 and TRBJ1-4; 9 bases match TRBD1. The junction had 8 bases not matched to a gene; V was cut back by 6 bases and J by 3 bases. Germline V CDR1 and CDR2: SGHTA, FQGNSA. CDR3 length equals 16 residues. Written as DNA, the CDR3 is TGTGCCAGCAGGCAACAGGGGGCAACGGCTAATGAAAAACTGTTTTTT. It is translated as CASRQQGATANEKLFF.

This chain joins TRBV10-3 and TRBJ1-2; 7 bases match TRBD1. The CDR3 covers 19 residues. CDR1 ENHRY and CDR2 SYGVKD come from the germline V gene. J was trimmed by 1 base and V by 0 bases; bases with no gene match: 14. The CDR3 spells CAISESGRDSSRFNYGYTF. CDR3 in DNA: TGTGCCATCAGTGAGTCGGGTCGGGACAGCTCCCGATTTAACTATGGCTACACCTTC.

The chain combines TRBV27 with TRBJ2-5; 9 nucleotides match TRBD2. Germline CDR1 reads MNHEY; CDR2 reads SMNVEV (reference sequence). The CDR3 is made up of 16 amino acids. Trimming took 3 bases from V and 5 from J; bases not matched to a gene: 10. CDR3 sequence (DNA): TGTGCCAGCAGTTTCCAGCGGGGGGCTCGAGGGGAGACCCAGTACTTC. As protein: CASSFQRGARGETQYF.

For the CDR3, the DNA is TGTGCCTGGAGGGCCCCACGGACAGGTCTCGGCTCCTACGAGCAGTACTTC. This sequence encodes CAWRAPRTGLGSYEQYF. The rearrangement joins TRBV30 to TRBJ2-7; TRBD1 matches at 7 bases. The V segment lost 3 bases and the J segment 0 bases; nucleotides outside the gene matches: 14. There are 17 residues in the CDR3. Germline-derived CDR1 and CDR2 are GTSNPN and SVGIG (reference sequence).

For this clone: In the same sample, other DNA sequences code for this CDR3. The chain couples TRBV18 to TRBJ1-4; no clear D gene. Germline-derived CDR1 and CDR2 are KGHSH and LQKENI. Trimming shortened V by 3 bases and J by 3 bases, and 8 bases separated the two germline ends. This CDR3 spans 14 amino acids. CDR3 nucleotide sequence: TGTGCCAGCTCACCCCGGGGAGCTAATGAAAAACTGTTTTTT. Protein product: CASSPRGANEKLFF.

The rearrangement links TRBV15 to TRBJ1-2; 10 bases are a match to TRBD1. Unmatched junction bases numbered 5, after V lost 0 bases and J lost 7 bases. There are 15 residues in the CDR3. CDR1 and CDR2 from the germline V gene are LNHNV and YYDKDF (reference sequence). The CDR3 DNA is TGTGCCACCAGCAGAGAACGACAGGGGGCGGGTGGCTACACCTTC. Its translation: CATSRERQGAGGYTF.

DNA of the CDR3: TGCGCCAGCAGCTTGGCGGCACCTGGTCGGGGCAATGAGCAGTTCTTC. Encoded protein: CASSLAAPGRGNEQFF. The rearrangement links TRBV5-1 to TRBJ2-1, with D possibly being TRBD2 (5 bases). CDR1 is SGHRS and CDR2 is YFSETQ in the germline V gene. The length of the CDR3 is 16 residues. V was trimmed by 0 bases and J by 6 bases, leaving 16 bases between them.

This chain uses TRBV7-9 with TRBJ2-1; 7 bases line up with TRBD2. Germline V gives CDR1 SEHNR, CDR2 FQNEAQ (reference sequence). V shed 5 bases, J shed 0 bases, and the junction held 4 bases outside the gene matches. The CDR3 sequence is 15 residues long. DNA of the CDR3: TGTGCCAGCAGCCAGGCTAGCGGCTCCTACAATGAGCAGTTCTTC. Its protein product is CASSQASGSYNEQFF.

The chain uses TRBV7-8 and TRBJ2-2, with 13 nucleotides matching TRBD2. CDR3 length: 18 amino acids. Trimming removed 5 bases from V and 1 base from J; junction bases left unmatched: 7. CDR1 SGHVS and CDR2 FQNEAQ come from the germline V gene. CDR3 coding DNA: TGTGCCAGCAGCCAATCGGGACTAGCGGGACTGAACACCGGGGAGCTGTTTTTT. It codes for CASSQSGLAGLNTGELFF.

The chain has TRBV9 and TRBJ2-1, with 7 bases matching TRBD2. The length of the CDR3 is 16 residues. CDR1 and CDR2 from the germline V gene are SGDLS and YYNGEE. V lost 1 base to trimming and J lost 9 bases; unmatched junction nucleotides: 13. The CDR3 sequence is CASSVSVGQGGSEQFF. CDR3 coding DNA: TGTGCCAGCAGCGTAAGTGTCGGTCAGGGAGGGAGTGAGCAGTTCTTC.

The chain carries TRBV7-2 and TRBJ1-6; D possibly corresponds to TRBD1 (5 bases). CDR1 is SGHTA and CDR2 is FQGNSA in the germline V gene. Trimming cost V 5 bases and J 10 bases, with 18 bases left between them. The CDR3 loop spans 15 amino acids. CDR3 DNA sequence: TGTGCCAGCAGCGCGCGGGACGGCGGGCGGTCACCCCTCCACTTT. It codes for CASSARDGGRSPLHF.

The chain joins TRBV18 to TRBJ1-1; no clear D gene. V was cut by 2 bases and J by 2 bases, with 18 bases left in between. The CDR3 contains 17 residues. Germline lookup yields CDR1 KGHSH and CDR2 LQKENI. The CDR3 bases are TGTGCCAGCTCACCAAAGTTAAGTTCCCTAGATAACACTGAAGCTTTCTTT. Protein: CASSPKLSSLDNTEAFF.

The rearrangement links TRBV9 to TRBJ2-3; D unresolved. CDR1 is SGDLS and CDR2 is YYNGEE in the germline V gene. This CDR3 comprises 16 residues. Trimming shortened V by 0 bases and J by 4 bases, and 15 bases separated the two germline ends. CDR3 nucleotide sequence: TGTGCCAGCAGCGTAGCTCCATCGATAGGAGCAGATACGCAGTATTTT. It translates to CASSVAPSIGADTQYF.

The chain joins TRBV20-1 to TRBJ1-1, with TRBD1 matching over 8 bases. Unmatched junction bases numbered 8, after V lost 3 bases and J lost 5 bases. Germline V gene sequence: CDR1 DFQATT, CDR2 SNEGSKA (reference sequence). CDR3 length: 14 residues. CDR3 nucleotides: TGCAGTGCTAGTCTCACAGGGGGTGGAACTGAAGCTTTCTTT. This translates into CSASLTGGGTEAFF.

V and J are TRBV5-1 and TRBJ1-4; 9 nucleotides line up with TRBD1. CDR1 and CDR2 from the germline V gene are SGHRS and YFSETQ. V dropped 4 bases and J dropped 2; count of bases not matched to a gene: 3. This CDR3 region has 15 residues. This CDR3 reads CASSPGQGTNEKLFF. The CDR3 DNA sequence: TGCGCCAGCAGCCCGGGACAGGGCACTAATGAAAAACTGTTTTTT.

This chain uses TRBV30 with TRBJ2-1; TRBD2 might be the D (5 bases). The V gene's germline CDR1 is GTSNPN and CDR2 SVGIG (reference sequence). CDR3 size: 11 residues. Trimming removed 8 bases at V and 16 bases at J, with 21 bases between. CDR3 loop: CATHPAGRSFF. CDR3 DNA: TGTGCCACCCACCCGGCGGGCCGGAGTTTCTTC.

In regard to this clone: Other nucleotide sequences in the sample specify the same CDR3. The CDR3 coding sequence is TGTGCCAGCAGCCAGCAGGGTGACTATGGCTACACCTTC. The encoded protein is CASSQQGDYGYTF. The V gene is TRBV3-1 (or the pseudogene TRBV3-2), the J gene TRBJ1-2; the D gene is possibly TRBD1 (5 bases). Germline lookup yields CDR1 LGHDT and CDR2 YNNKEL (reference sequence). The CDR3 consists of 13 residues. Between the trimmed V and J ends, which lost 3 bases and 3 bases, there was a span of 8 bases.

The chain carries TRBV18 and TRBJ1-5, with D maybe TRBD1 (6 bases). Trimming removed 1 base at V and 2 bases at J, with 9 bases between. Germline V gene data show CDR1 as KGHSH and CDR2 as LQKENI. There are 15 residues in the CDR3. The CDR3 protein is CASSPQGGGNQPQHF. The CDR3 coding sequence is TGTGCCAGCTCACCACAGGGGGGGGGCAATCAGCCCCAGCATTTT.

V is TRBV9 and J is TRBJ2-5, with a tentative D call TRBD2 (6 bases). The V gene's germline CDR1 is SGDLS and CDR2 YYNGEE. V lost 1 base and J lost 7, with 11 bases in between. This CDR3 is built from 13 residues. DNA for the CDR3: TGTGCCAGCAGCGTAATCCTGGGGGGGACCCAGTACTTC. Amino acid sequence: CASSVILGGTQYF.